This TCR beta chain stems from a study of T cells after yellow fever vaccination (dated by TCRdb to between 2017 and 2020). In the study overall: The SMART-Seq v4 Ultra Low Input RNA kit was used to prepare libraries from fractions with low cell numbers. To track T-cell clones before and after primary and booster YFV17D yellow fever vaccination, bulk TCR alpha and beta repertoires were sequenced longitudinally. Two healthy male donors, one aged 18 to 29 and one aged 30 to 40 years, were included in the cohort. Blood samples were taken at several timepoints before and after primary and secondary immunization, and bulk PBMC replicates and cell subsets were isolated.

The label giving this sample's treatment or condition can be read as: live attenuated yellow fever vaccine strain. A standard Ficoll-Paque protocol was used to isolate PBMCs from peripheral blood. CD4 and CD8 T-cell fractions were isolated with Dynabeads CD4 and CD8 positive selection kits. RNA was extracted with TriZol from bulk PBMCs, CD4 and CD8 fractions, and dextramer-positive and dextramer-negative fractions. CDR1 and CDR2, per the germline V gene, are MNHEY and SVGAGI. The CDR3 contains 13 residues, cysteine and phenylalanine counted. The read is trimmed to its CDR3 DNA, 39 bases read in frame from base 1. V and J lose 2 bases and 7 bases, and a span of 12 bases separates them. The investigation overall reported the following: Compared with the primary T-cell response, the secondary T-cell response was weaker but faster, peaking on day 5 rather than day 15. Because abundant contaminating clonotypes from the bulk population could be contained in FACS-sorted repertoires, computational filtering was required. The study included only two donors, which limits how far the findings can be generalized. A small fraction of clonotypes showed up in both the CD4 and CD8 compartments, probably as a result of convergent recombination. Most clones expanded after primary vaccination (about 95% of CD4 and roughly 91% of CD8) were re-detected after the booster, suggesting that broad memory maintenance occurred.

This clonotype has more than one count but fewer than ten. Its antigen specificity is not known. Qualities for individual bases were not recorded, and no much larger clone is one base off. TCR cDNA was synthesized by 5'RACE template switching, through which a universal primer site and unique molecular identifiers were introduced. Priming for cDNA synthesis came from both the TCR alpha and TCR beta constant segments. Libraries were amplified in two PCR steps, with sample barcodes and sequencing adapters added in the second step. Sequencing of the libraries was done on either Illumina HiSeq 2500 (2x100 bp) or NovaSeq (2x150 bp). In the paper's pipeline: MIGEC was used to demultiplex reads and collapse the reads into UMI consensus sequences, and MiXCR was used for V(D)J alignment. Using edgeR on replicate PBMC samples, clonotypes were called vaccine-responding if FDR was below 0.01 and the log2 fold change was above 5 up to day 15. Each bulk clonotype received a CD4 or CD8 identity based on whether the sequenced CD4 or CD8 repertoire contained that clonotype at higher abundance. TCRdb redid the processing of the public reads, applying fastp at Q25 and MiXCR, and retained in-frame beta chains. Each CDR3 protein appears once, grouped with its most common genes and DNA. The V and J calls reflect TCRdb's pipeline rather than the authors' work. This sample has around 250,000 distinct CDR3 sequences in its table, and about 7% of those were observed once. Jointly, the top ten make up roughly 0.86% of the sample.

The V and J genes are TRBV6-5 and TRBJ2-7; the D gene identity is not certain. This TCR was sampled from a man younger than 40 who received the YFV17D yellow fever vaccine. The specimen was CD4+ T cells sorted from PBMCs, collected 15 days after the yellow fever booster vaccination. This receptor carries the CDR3 CASSYSPPGEQYF. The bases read TGTGCCAGCAGTTACAGCCCTCCTGGGGAGCAGTACTTC.